This T cell receptor (beta chain) was retrieved from a study of CD8 T cell repertoires and HIV-1 epitope variants. Study-level information: The baseline condition was 1M T cells left uncultured.

CDR1 is PRHDT and CDR2 is FYEKMQ in the germline V gene (reference sequence). This CDR3 comprises 14 residues. V trimming: 5 bases; J trimming: 2 bases; junction bases outside the gene matches: 3. Notes on this clone: Its antigen is unidentified.

The method was immunoSEQ multiplex PCR; TCRdb's version includes in-frame clones alone and lacks a portion of them. The sample shows 4,900 or so clones, approximately 66% of them seen only once. This receptor was identified in a male donor with HIV. This chain links TRBV13 with TRBJ1-2, with TRBD1 identical over 9 bases. What was sequenced was cultured CD8+ T cells derived from PBMCs. The CDR3 nucleotides are TGTGCCAGCAGCCTCGGGACAGGGAACTATGGCTACACCTTC. Translated, it gives CASSLGTGNYGYTF. Filled out from reference TRBV13 and TRBJ1-2, the complete variable domain reads AAGVIQSPRHLIKEKRETATLKCYPIPRHDTVYWYQQGPGQDPQFLISFYEKMQSDKGSIPDRFSAQQFSDYHSELNMSSLELGDSALYFCASSLGTGNYGYTFGSGTRLTVV.